This T cell receptor (beta chain) was observed in a study of blood T cell repertoires in COVID-19. Study overall: Sources were T cells, B-cell-depleted T cells, or PBMCs; the material itself was cDNA or gDNA.

As handled by the study authors: From reference gene primer amplification, estimates of nucleated cell counts were derived. Assay used: immunoSEQ multiplex PCR; TCRdb lists only in-frame clones, some missing. V and J calls and clone size are those listed in that table; D and trimming were worked out from the DNA. Of more than 300,000 clones in the sample, around four fifths were seen once. Trimming took 5 bases from V and 5 from J, leaving 9 bases between them. The CDR3 contains 12 residues. From germline, CDR1 is MNHNY and CDR2 SVGAGI (reference sequence). The sequence derives from a woman aged 45-60 years with acute or convalescent COVID-19. The rearrangement joins TRBV6-6 to TRBJ2-5; D is unresolved. Input material: peripheral blood. The DNA of the CDR3 is TGTGCCAGCAGTCTACCACTTGAGACCCAGTACTTC. Translating it yields CASSLPLETQYF.